This is a list of T cell receptor beta chains from one sample in a study of T-cell reconstitution after alpha-beta-depleted transplantation in children. Each CDR3 protein gets one entry after TCRdb re-called the PCR reads with MiXCR. The sample carries approximately 490,000 distinct CDR3 sequences, around 13% recorded once. The sequencing here drew on PBMCs from the stem cell graft donor, taken from the stem cell graft. The origin of the receptors is a human donor who donated a stem cell graft to a child with combined immunodeficiency. The CDR3 runs from the conserved cysteine through the conserved F or W. The D gene is left open where the match is weak. The size of a clone is reported for some rows only, either as once, few or many, or as a class for expanded clones.

TRBV12-3/TRBV12-4,NA,TRBJ1-4,few,CASSPRAERGEKLFF,TGTGCCAGCAGCCCTCGAGCAGAACGGGGTGAAAAACTGTTTTTT
TRBV5-1,NA,TRBJ2-3,few,CASSPFGQPNTDTQYF,TGCGCCAGCAGCCCGTTCGGGCAGCCCAACACAGATACGCAGTATTTT
TRBV7-2,TRBD2,TRBJ2-3,NA,CASSPGLAGVDTQYF,TGTGCCAGCAGCCCAGGACTAGCGGGAGTAGATACGCAGTATTTT
TRBV24-1,NA,TRBJ2-1,NA,CATSGRAESTYNEQFF,TGTGCCACCAGTGGGCGCGCGGAAAGCACCTACAATGAGCAGTTCTTC
TRBV9,NA,TRBJ2-3,few,CASSPTSSYTQYF,TGTGCCAGCAGCCCAACGAGCTCGTATACGCAGTATTTT
TRBV15,TRBD2,TRBJ2-7,NA,CATSGGSEQYF,TGTGCCACCAGTGGCGGGAGCGAGCAGTACTTC
TRBV7-2,NA,TRBJ2-5,NA,CASSFAAGRAETQYF,TGTGCCAGCAGCTTCGCGGCGGGCAGGGCCGAGACCCAGTACTTC
TRBV12-3/TRBV12-4,TRBD1,TRBJ1-5,NA,CASSLRQGAGNQPQHF,TGTGCCAGCAGTCTGCGACAGGGGGCGGGCAATCAGCCCCAGCATTTT
TRBV10-3,NA,TRBJ2-7,few,CAISDGGYEQYF,TGTGCCATCAGTGACGGAGGCTACGAGCAGTACTTC
TRBV4-3,NA,TRBJ1-6,many,CASSQVETPNSPLHF,TGCGCCAGCAGCCAAGTCGAGACGCCTAATTCACCCCTCCACTTT
TRBV7-9,TRBD2,TRBJ2-1,NA,CASSSHSGGSDEQFF,TGTGCCAGCAGCTCCCATAGCGGGGGGTCGGATGAGCAGTTCTTC
TRBV7-9,TRBD2,TRBJ2-1,few,CASSPPAGGPNEQFF,TGTGCCAGCAGCCCCCCAGCGGGAGGGCCGAATGAGCAGTTCTTC
TRBV7-3,NA,TRBJ1-3,many,CASSLTLENTIYF,TGTGCCAGCAGCTTAACGCTGGAAAACACCATATATTTT
TRBV6-5,TRBD2,TRBJ2-3,few,CASTRTSAGTDTQYF,TGTGCCAGCACAAGGACTAGCGCGGGCACAGATACGCAGTATTTT
TRBV12-3/TRBV12-4,NA,TRBJ1-5,few,CASSFGQPNQPQHF,TGTGCCAGCAGTTTTGGACAGCCCAATCAGCCCCAGCATTTT
TRBV12-3/TRBV12-4,TRBD2,TRBJ2-3,many,CASSSTSGFTDTQYF,TGTGCCAGCAGTTCTACTAGCGGGTTTACAGATACGCAGTATTTT
TRBV6-2/TRBV6-3,TRBD1,TRBJ1-5,NA,CASSPLRGLGQPQHF,TGTGCCAGCAGTCCACTCAGGGGGCTAGGTCAGCCCCAGCATTTT
TRBV12-3/TRBV12-4,NA,TRBJ2-7,many,CASSAGRSYEQYF,TGTGCCAGCAGTGCGGGACGGAGCTACGAGCAGTACTTC
TRBV20-1,NA,TRBJ2-7,many,CSAVPGVGEQYF,TGCAGTGCCGTTCCAGGGGTGGGAGAGCAGTACTTC
TRBV25-1,NA,TRBJ2-1,many,CASSDNVGTYNEQFF,TGTGCCAGCAGTGATAATGTGGGGACCTACAATGAGCAGTTCTTC
TRBV19,NA,TRBJ2-7,NA,CAVTDLAPKGYEQYF,TGTGCCGTAACAGATCTAGCGCCCAAGGGATACGAGCAGTACTTC
TRBV27,TRBD1,TRBJ2-5,many,CASSPNRGRFQETQYF,TGTGCCAGCAGCCCTAACAGGGGGCGCTTCCAAGAGACCCAGTACTTC
TRBV11-2,NA,TRBJ2-7,many,CASSFTGLGYEQYF,TGTGCCAGCAGCTTTACAGGGCTGGGCTACGAGCAGTACTTC
TRBV7-2,NA,TRBJ2-1,few,CASSPQVQAYYNEQFF,TGTGCCAGCAGCCCCCAGGTTCAGGCCTACTACAATGAGCAGTTCTTC
TRBV19,NA,TRBJ2-1,few,CASSIGEDEQFF,TGTGCCAGTAGTATAGGGGAGGATGAGCAGTTCTTC
TRBV28,NA,TRBJ1-1,NA,CASSFGPEGRTEAFF,TGTGCCAGCAGTTTTGGTCCTGAGGGTCGGACTGAAGCTTTCTTT
TRBV11-1,NA,TRBJ2-2,NA,CASSSARGLNTGELFF,TGTGCCAGCAGCTCCGCAAGGGGTCTGAACACCGGGGAGCTGTTTTTT
TRBV20-1,TRBD1,TRBJ1-5,few,CSARERTGVFYQPQHF,TGCAGTGCTAGAGAGAGGACAGGGGTCTTTTATCAGCCCCAGCATTTT
TRBV5-1,TRBD2,TRBJ2-7,NA,CASSPLAGGATGEQYF,TGCGCCAGCAGCCCGCTAGCGGGAGGGGCCACGGGGGAGCAGTACTTC
TRBV9,NA,TRBJ2-3,many,CASSVVGYTDTQYF,TGTGCCAGCAGCGTAGTGGGGTACACAGATACGCAGTATTTT
TRBV18,NA,TRBJ1-1,NA,CASSPSIQGSTEAFF,TGTGCCAGCTCACCAAGTATCCAGGGGAGTACTGAAGCTTTCTTT
TRBV20-1,NA,TRBJ2-1,many,CSAPNYNEQFF,TGCAGTGCTCCCAACTACAATGAGCAGTTCTTC
TRBV25-1,NA,TRBJ1-2,NA,CASSVVGANYGYTF,TGTGCCAGCAGTGTGGTAGGGGCGAACTATGGCTACACCTTC
TRBV4-3,NA,TRBJ1-1,NA,CASSPGRGDTEAFF,TGCGCCAGCAGCCCTGGGCGGGGGGACACTGAAGCTTTCTTT
TRBV20-1,NA,TRBJ1-5,few,CSASQDTSNQPQHF,TGCAGTGCTAGCCAGGATACTAGCAATCAGCCCCAGCATTTT
TRBV3-1,NA,TRBJ2-6,NA,CASSQAGSGANVLTF,TGTGCCAGCAGCCAAGCGGGGTCTGGGGCCAACGTCCTGACTTTC
TRBV7-9,TRBD2,TRBJ2-3,NA,CASSLSGEPTDTQYF,TGTGCCAGCAGCTTGAGCGGGGAGCCCACAGATACGCAGTATTTT
TRBV9,NA,TRBJ2-2,many,CASSVVEGTGELFF,TGTGCCAGCAGCGTAGTAGAGGGGACCGGGGAGCTGTTTTTT
TRBV28,NA,TRBJ2-4,NA,CASSPGPLNIQYF,TGTGCCAGCAGTCCCGGTCCCCTAAACATTCAGTACTTC
TRBV28,NA,TRBJ1-1,many,CASSTPKGVVTLRTEAFF,TGTGCCAGCAGTACACCCAAGGGGGTGGTGACTCTTCGCACTGAAGCTTTCTTT
TRBV12-3/TRBV12-4,NA,TRBJ2-1,many,CASSLRVEQFF,TGTGCCAGCAGTTTACGTGTTGAGCAGTTCTTC
TRBV28,NA,TRBJ2-7,NA,CASSLKAPYEQYF,TGTGCCAGCAGTTTGAAGGCCCCCTACGAGCAGTACTTC
TRBV6-5,NA,TRBJ2-4,NA,CASSSPTEKEQYF,TGTGCCAGCAGTTCCCCGACAGAGAAGGAGCAGTACTTC
TRBV12-3/TRBV12-4,TRBD1,TRBJ2-1,many,CASRPGTGGNEQFF,TGTGCCAGCAGACCCGGGACAGGGGGCAATGAGCAGTTCTTC
TRBV20-1,TRBD1,TRBJ2-3,few,CSAPGTGDWDTQYF,TGCAGTGCTCCCGGGACAGGGGATTGGGATACGCAGTATTTT
TRBV20-1,NA,TRBJ1-1,few,CSVRAVSDTEAFF,TGCAGTGTTAGAGCCGTTTCGGACACTGAAGCTTTCTTT
TRBV10-3,TRBD2,TRBJ2-1,many,CAISYSGEDYNEQFF,TGTGCCATCAGTTATAGCGGGGAAGACTACAATGAGCAGTTCTTC
TRBV18,NA,TRBJ2-1,NA,CASSPGSGGNNEQFF,TGTGCCAGCTCACCCGGGTCAGGAGGGAACAATGAGCAGTTCTTC
TRBV20-1,NA,TRBJ1-6,NA,CSAGAPGWLLNSPLHF,TGCAGTGCGGGGGCCCCAGGCTGGCTTCTGAATTCACCCCTCCACTTT
TRBV12-3/TRBV12-4,NA,TRBJ1-6,few,CASRGRESYNSPLHF,TGTGCCAGCCGAGGGAGAGAGTCCTATAATTCACCCCTCCACTTT
TRBV9,NA,TRBJ2-7,many,CASSMGSSGSYEQYF,TGTGCCAGCAGCATGGGGAGTTCCGGATCCTACGAGCAGTACTTC
TRBV7-2,NA,TRBJ2-3,many,CASSLAARGAGDTQYF,TGTGCCAGCAGCTTAGCGGCACGGGGGGCGGGAGATACGCAGTATTTT
TRBV4-3,NA,TRBJ2-1,few,CASSLSAGTREQFF,TGCGCCAGCAGCCTAAGCGCCGGGACCCGTGAGCAGTTCTTC
TRBV9,NA,TRBJ2-3,NA,CASSSVGATQYF,TGTGCCAGCAGCTCGGTTGGGGCTACGCAGTATTTT
TRBV20-1,TRBD2,TRBJ2-2,many,CSARDPAGGHTGELFF,TGCAGTGCTAGAGATCCCGCGGGGGGGCACACCGGGGAGCTGTTTTTT
TRBV7-2,NA,TRBJ2-1,NA,CASEAEKYNEQFF,TGTGCCAGCGAGGCGGAAAAGTACAATGAGCAGTTCTTC
TRBV29-1,TRBD1,TRBJ2-2,few,CSSPLGDRDLIGTGELFF,TGCAGCTCCCCCTTGGGGGACAGGGACTTAATTGGCACCGGGGAGCTGTTTTTT